The source of this TCR beta chain is a study of blood T cell repertoires in COVID-19. Study-wide context: The samples span acute and convalescent COVID-19 from the United States, Italy and Spain.

There are a few counts of this clone. This study enrolled people aged about 18 to 95 from approximately 24 US geographic areas. Only in-frame clones appear in the TCRdb table, and some are missing; sequencing was by immunoSEQ multiplex PCR. The data hold about 480,000 clones, with 88% observed a single time. The CDR3 contains 15 residues. The germline gives CDR1 SGHRS, CDR2 YFSETQ. Trimming removed 0 bases from V and 5 bases from J; junction bases left unmatched: 5. J is TRBJ1-1 and V is TRBV5-1, with TRBD1 matching over 9 bases. This TCR derives from a woman aged 40 to 50 who had recovered from COVID-19. Sequencing used PBMCs or T cells enriched from blood (not recorded which). In DNA, the CDR3 is TGCGCCAGCAGCTTGGCACAGGGGGCTGGGACTGAAGCTTTCTTT. It is translated as CASSLAQGAGTEAFF.